This TCR beta chain was identified in a study of spatial heterogeneity in lung cancer. Study overall: Unique TCR and UMI combinations averaged more than ten appearances each in raw reads. Findings of the study overall: For expanded intratumoral alpha and beta TCRs, counts tracked tumor mutation counts.

Documented time point: sample taken at primary tumor resection. Samples were donated by 72 untreated early-stage non-small cell lung cancer patients. Sequencing was performed on whole RNA extracted from tumor and nontumor lung tissue, or from frozen PBMC, and the material was left unsorted. The CDR3 extends over 16 amino acids. The germline CDR1 and CDR2 sequences are SGHAT and FQNNGV. The V end lost 5 bases, the J end lost 4 bases, and 18 bases lay between the germline ends. TCRdb reanalysed the 5' RACE reads using MiXCR and keeps one entry per CDR3 protein. The data contain some 5,900 distinct CDR3 sequences, 7.5% to 9% of them singletons. Concerning this clonotype itself: Its target is unknown.

This TCR derives from a female donor with early-stage non-small cell lung cancer. The material was lung tumor tissue, obtained at surgery. The chain uses TRBV11-2 and TRBJ2-1; no reliable D call. The CDR3 sequence is CASSPTGSLIYNEQFF. The CDR3 DNA is TGTGCCAGCAGCCCAACGGGCTCGCTCATTTACAATGAGCAGTTCTTC.